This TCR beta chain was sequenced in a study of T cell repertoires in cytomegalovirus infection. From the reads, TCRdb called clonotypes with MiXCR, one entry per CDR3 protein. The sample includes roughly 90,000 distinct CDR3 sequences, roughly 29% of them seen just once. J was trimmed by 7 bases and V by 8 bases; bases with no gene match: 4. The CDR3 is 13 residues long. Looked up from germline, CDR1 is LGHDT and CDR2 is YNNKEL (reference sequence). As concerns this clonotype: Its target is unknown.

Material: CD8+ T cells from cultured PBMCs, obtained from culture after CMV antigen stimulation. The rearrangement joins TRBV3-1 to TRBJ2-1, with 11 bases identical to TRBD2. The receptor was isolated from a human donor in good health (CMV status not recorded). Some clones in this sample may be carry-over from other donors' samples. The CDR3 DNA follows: TGTGCCAGCCAGGCTAGCGGGGGGAATGAGCAGTTCTTC. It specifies CASQASGGNEQFF.